The clone carrying this T cell receptor beta chain was observed a few times. The data are from a study of CDR3 diversity in severe acne. Each CDR3 protein is one row after TCRdb ran MiXCR on the PCR reads. The table shows 84,000 or so distinct CDR3 sequences, with about half occurring only once. CDR1 and CDR2 (germline): ENHRY, SYGVKD. This CDR3 region has 12 residues. Trimming removed 3 bases from V and 7 bases from J, with 10 bases in between. The clonotype was recovered from a male donor in good health, serving as a control. The chain combines TRBV10-3 with TRBJ2-7, with D perhaps TRBD1 (6 bases). What was sequenced was blood. The CDR3 sequence is CAISEQGSEQYF. The DNA of the CDR3 is TGTGCCATCAGTGAACAGGGTTCGGAGCAGTACTTC.